This T cell receptor (beta chain) derives from a study of T cells in Graves' hyperthyroidism and ophthalmopathy. On this clonotype itself: Antigen: not known. This likely comes from a read error, as the CDR3 has no conserved phenylalanine or tryptophan at its end.

The CDR3 extends over 15 amino acids. The germline gives CDR1 MDHEN, CDR2 SYDVKM. Study results and limitations: Most thyroid clonotypes expanded above 0.001 were also detected in blood. The model made its ophthalmopathy prediction, and onset followed a median approximately six months later.

The investigators amplified TCR beta CDR3 regions from RNA transcripts. The TCR CDR3 was amplified in a first-round RT-PCR using the HTBI primer set. TCRdb redid the calling of the multiplex PCR reads with MiXCR, one entry per CDR3 protein. The sample lists 500,000 to 650,000 distinct CDR3 sequences, around 15% occurring once. The TCR sequence derives from a woman in her 40s with Graves' hyperthyroidism. The sample taken for sequencing was blood. V usage is TRBV28 and J usage is TRBJ2-3; D is ambiguous. CDR3 DNA: TGTGCCAGCAGCTTATATTCTACTAGCACAGATACGCAGTATCTT. Protein product: CASSLYSTSTDTQYL.